These 27 T cell receptor beta chains share one sample of origin, sequenced in a study of T cells after yellow fever vaccination. TCRdb re-analysed the 5' RACE reads in MiXCR, keeping a single row per CDR3 protein. Of more than 450,000 distinct CDR3 sequences listed, 21% are singletons. The sequences come from PBMCs, collected approximately 22 days after the first yellow fever vaccination. The receptor set was obtained from a man aged 18-30 years who received the YFV17D yellow fever vaccine.

The rearrangement uses TRBV7-9 and TRBJ2-5; possible D gene TRBD2, 6 bases. The CDR3 has 14 amino acids. Germline V gene data show CDR1 as SEHNR and CDR2 as FQNEAQ (reference sequence). Trimming took off 2 bases at V and 5 bases at J, with 12 bases between the two ends. The CDR3 DNA reads TGTGCCAGCAGCTTAAATGGCGGGAAGGAGACCCAGTACTTC. This codes for CASSLNGGKETQYF.

This clonotype was counted a few times. DNA of the CDR3: TGTGCCAGCAGAGTACCGGGACTAGCGGGGGGAACCGGGGAGCTGTTTTTT. Translating gives CASRVPGLAGGTGELFF. The V gene is TRBV7-9, the J gene TRBJ2-2, with 15 bases fitting TRBD2. CDR1 and CDR2 (germline): SEHNR, FQNEAQ (reference sequence). Trimming cost V 6 bases and J 5 bases; bases outside gene matches: 7. The CDR3 totals 17 residues.

The rearrangement joins TRBV9 to TRBJ2-1; 7 nucleotides agree with TRBD1. This CDR3 is built from 16 residues. Germline V gene data show CDR1 as SGDLS and CDR2 as YYNGEE. Trimming removed 5 bases from V and 7 bases from J; junction bases left unmatched: 15. DNA for the CDR3: TGTGCCAGCAGTGAACGAGGGGGCCTAGTTTTAAATGAGCAGTTCTTC. Translation gives CASSERGGLVLNEQFF.

This clonotype was detected only a few times. The chain is built from TRBV29-1 and TRBJ1-3; tentative D call: TRBD1 (5 bases). V was clipped by 6 bases and J by 2 bases, with 11 bases between them. This CDR3 is built from 13 residues. Germline V gene data show CDR1 as SQVTM and CDR2 as ANQGSEA. The CDR3 loop reads CSVRPGTGNTIYF. The CDR3, as DNA: TGCAGCGTCCGCCCAGGGACTGGAAACACCATATATTTT.

The V call is TRBV15, the J call TRBJ2-1; 9 bases fit TRBD1. V shed 0 bases and J 1 base; nucleotides not matched to a gene: 4. The CDR3 is 17 residues long. Per germline, CDR1 LNHNV and CDR2 YYDKDF (reference sequence). The CDR3 is CATSRDLGTGSYNEQFF. CDR3 in DNA: TGTGCCACCAGCAGAGATCTCGGGACAGGGTCCTACAATGAGCAGTTCTTC.

The sample holds a few counts of this clonotype. This chain joins TRBV2 and TRBJ1-6; tentatively, D is TRBD1 (5 bases). The V gene lost 7 bases and the J gene lost 5 bases, with 15 bases spanning the gap. CDR3 length: 15 amino acids. The germline gives CDR1 SNHLY, CDR2 FYNNEI. CDR3 loop: CASTFYDSHNSPLHF. For the CDR3, the DNA is TGTGCCAGCACCTTCTATGACAGTCATAATTCACCCCTCCACTTT.

This clonotype has just a few counts. The gene calls are TRBV7-9 and TRBJ1-1, with TRBD1 as a possible D gene (5 bases). The V and J ends lost 5 bases and 1 base respectively, with 14 bases between them. CDR1 SEHNR and CDR2 FQNEAQ come from the germline V gene (reference sequence). The CDR3 loop spans 15 amino acids. CDR3 DNA: TGTGCCAGCAGCCCACCGGGGCAGACGAACACTGAAGCTTTCTTT. It encodes CASSPPGQTNTEAFF.

The rearrangement uses TRBV2 and TRBJ1-5, with TRBD1 matching 7 bases. The V gene's germline CDR1 is SNHLY and CDR2 FYNNEI. The V and J ends lost 4 bases and 7 bases, in that order; junction bases with no gene match: 7. CDR3 length: 14 residues. The CDR3 protein is CASSGDRAGQPQHF. CDR3 in DNA: TGTGCCAGCAGTGGCGACAGGGCTGGGCAGCCCCAGCATTTT.

This chain joins TRBV7-6 and TRBJ2-7; 7 nucleotides match TRBD2. The germline V gene encodes CDR1 SGHVS and CDR2 FNYEAQ. V dropped 0 bases and J dropped 0; count of bases not matched to a gene: 2. This CDR3 comprises 15 residues. The CDR3 coding sequence is TGTGCCAGCAGCTTAGCGGCGGGGGACTCCTACGAGCAGTACTTC. This translates into CASSLAAGDSYEQYF. The complete variable domain, with remaining parts taken from reference TRBV7-6 and TRBJ2-7, reads GAGVSQSPRYKVTKRGQDVALRCDPISGHVSLYWYRQALGQGPEFLTYFNYEAQQDKSGLPNDRFSAERPEGSISTLTIQRTEQRDSAMYRCASSLAAGDSYEQYFGPGTRLTVT.

This clonotype showed up just a few times. This rearrangement joins TRBV6-5 to TRBJ2-6; 8 bases line up with TRBD2. Germline values: CDR1 MNHEY, CDR2 SVGAGI. V shed 0 bases, J shed 0 bases, and the junction held 7 bases outside the gene matches. The CDR3 sequence is 19 residues long. CDR3 DNA: TGTGCCAGCAGTTACTCGATCGGGGGGGGTTCCTCTGGGGCCAACGTCCTGACTTTC. It codes for CASSYSIGGGSSGANVLTF.

The chain joins TRBV11-2 to TRBJ1-2; D call uncertain. V lost 5 bases and J 6 bases, leaving 13 bases between the germline ends. The germline CDR1 and CDR2 sequences are SGHAT and FQNNGV. There are 13 residues in the CDR3. The CDR3 sequence is CASSPGRGDGYTF. Written as DNA, the CDR3 is TGTGCCAGCAGCCCCGGGCGCGGAGATGGCTACACCTTC. The variable domain in full, completed from reference TRBV11-2 and TRBJ1-2, reads EAGVAQSPRYKIIEKRQSVAFWCNPISGHATLYWYQQILGQGPKLLIQFQNNGVVDDSQLPKDRFSAERLKGVDSTLKIQPAKLEDSAVYLCASSPGRGDGYTFGSGTRLTVV.

This rearrangement joins TRBV4-3 to TRBJ1-2; D is unclear. V shed 1 base and J shed 5 bases, with 14 bases lying between them. From germline, CDR1 is LGHNA and CDR2 YSLEER. The CDR3 is 15 amino acids. Written as DNA, the CDR3 is TGCGCCAGCAGCCAAGCTCCTCTTACGGATTATGGCTACACCTTC. Translated, it gives CASSQAPLTDYGYTF.

This clonotype has ten or more counts. J is TRBJ2-2 and V is TRBV5-5; 8 nucleotides line up with TRBD1. This CDR3 region has 14 residues. V was clipped by 6 bases and J by 5 bases; unmatched bases: 6. Germline values: CDR1 SGHKS, CDR2 YYEKEE (reference sequence). The CDR3, as DNA: TGTGCCAGCATCCCCGGACAGGGTACCGGGGAGCTGTTTTTT. Residues: CASIPGQGTGELFF.

V is TRBV7-2 and J is TRBJ1-5, with 8 bases identical to TRBD1. The germline CDR1 and CDR2 sequences are SGHTA and FQGNSA. Germline trimming cut 5 bases from V and 5 bases from J; bases unmatched to any gene: 11. The CDR3 covers 16 residues. The CDR3 reads CASSATRRTGYQPQHF. The CDR3 DNA follows: TGTGCCAGCAGCGCCACCCGACGGACAGGGTATCAGCCCCAGCATTTT.

Ten or more counts support this clonotype. The chain carries TRBV12-3 or TRBV12-4 and TRBJ2-7; D perhaps matches TRBD2 (7 bases). Trimming left V 3 bases short and J 7 bases short, with 13 bases between. The CDR3 has 13 residues. The CDR3: CASSFGGAKEQYF. CDR3 nucleotides: TGTGCCAGCAGTTTTGGGGGGGCGAAGGAGCAGTACTTC.

This clonotype has more than one count but fewer than ten. The V gene is TRBV4-3, the J gene TRBJ1-1, with D unclear. The CDR3 covers 12 residues. Germline CDR1 is LGHNA and CDR2 is YSLEER. Trimming removed 3 bases from V and 6 bases from J, with 8 bases in between. CDR3: CASSHAGSEAFF. In nucleotides, the CDR3 is TGCGCCAGCAGCCACGCGGGTTCTGAAGCTTTCTTT.

The genes are TRBV7-2 and TRBJ2-5; 7 bases fit TRBD2. CDR3 length equals 15 residues. J was trimmed by 6 bases and V by 1 base; bases with no gene match: 8. Germline-derived CDR1 and CDR2 are SGHTA and FQGNSA. CDR3 nucleotide sequence: TGTGCCAGCAGCTTAGAGCCCTGGGGGGGAAAGACCCAGTACTTC. This gives the protein CASSLEPWGGKTQYF.

This clonotype has a handful of counts. The chain combines TRBV12-3 or TRBV12-4 with TRBJ1-5, with D possibly TRBD1 on 6 matching bases. This CDR3 region has 13 residues. The germline V and J ends were trimmed by 1 base and 5 bases, with 6 bases remaining between them. The DNA for the CDR3 is TGTGCCAGCAGTTTAGGGGGGCATCAGCCCCAGCATTTT. It encodes CASSLGGHQPQHF.

This clonotype was observed a handful of times. This sequence joins TRBV11-2 and TRBJ2-5; the match to TRBD2 covers 9 bases. The CDR3 is 19 amino acids. J was trimmed by 1 base and V by 2 bases; bases with no gene match: 14. From germline, CDR1 is SGHAT and CDR2 FQNNGV. The CDR3: CASSLWGLAGPPGQETQYF. The CDR3 DNA is TGTGCCAGCAGCTTATGGGGCCTAGCGGGGCCTCCCGGCCAAGAGACCCAGTACTTC.

The sample holds many counts of this clonotype. The DNA for the CDR3 is TGTGCCAGCAGCTTAGGGGCTAGCGGGGGGGAGACCCAGTACTTC. It specifies CASSLGASGGETQYF. The V call is TRBV7-6, the J call TRBJ2-5; 11 bases align to TRBD2. The CDR3 totals 15 residues. The germline V gene has CDR1 SGHVS and CDR2 FNYEAQ. Losses at the gene ends were 1 base for V and 5 bases for J; bases not matched to a gene: 3.

The gene calls are TRBV7-8 and TRBJ2-5, with 7 positions matching TRBD2. The trim removed 1 base at V and 4 bases at J, leaving 9 bases unmatched. The CDR3 contains 16 residues. Germline V gene data show CDR1 as SGHVS and CDR2 as FQNEAQ. CDR3: CASSLGPPRGGETQYF. The CDR3 coding sequence is TGTGCCAGCAGCTTAGGGCCCCCACGCGGGGGAGAGACCCAGTACTTC.

This clonotype was recorded a few times. The chain uses TRBV29-1 and TRBJ2-7; D is possibly TRBD2 (5 bases). V lost 2 bases and J 0 bases, leaving 17 bases between the germline ends. CDR3 length: 16 amino acids. Germline CDR1 reads SQVTM; CDR2 reads ANQGSEA. For the CDR3, the DNA is TGCAGCGTTGAATATTTCCGGCTGCGGGCCTCCTACGAGCAGTACGTC. Its translation is CSVEYFRLRASYEQYV.

The CDR3 DNA is TGTGCCAGTACCCCAAGGGGGTGGGCCCTGGGCACCGGGGAGCTGTTTTTT. It is translated as CASTPRGWALGTGELFF. V usage is TRBV19 and J usage is TRBJ2-2, with a tentative D call TRBD1 (6 bases). CDR1 and CDR2 (germline): LNHDA, SQIVND (reference sequence). V was pared by 7 bases and J by 4 bases, with 22 bases between. The CDR3 length is 17 residues.

This chain connects TRBV5-1 to TRBJ2-1, with 9 bases lining up with TRBD1. The junction had 8 bases not matched to a gene; V was cut back by 4 bases and J by 3 bases. The CDR3 loop spans 16 amino acids. Germline CDR1 reads SGHRS; CDR2 reads YFSETQ. The CDR3 nucleotides are TGCGCCAGCAGCCCCCGACTGACAGGGGGCTACAATGAGCAGTTCTTC. Residues: CASSPRLTGGYNEQFF.

The chain employs TRBV19 and TRBJ2-7, with 8 bases that match TRBD1. Germline V gene data show CDR1 as LNHDA and CDR2 as SQIVND (reference sequence). CDR3 length: 15 residues. V was clipped by 4 bases and J by 2 bases; unmatched bases: 7. CDR3 region: CASSTGQGTPYEQYF. CDR3 coding DNA: TGTGCCAGTAGTACTGGACAGGGTACCCCCTACGAGCAGTACTTC.

This clonotype has just a few counts. The genes are TRBV6-1 and TRBJ1-2; D gene uncertain. CDR3 length equals 14 residues. V was trimmed by 6 bases and J by 6 bases, leaving 17 bases between them. Germline CDR1 reads MNHNS; CDR2 reads SASEGT. The CDR3 DNA sequence: TGTGCCAGCAGCCCGCCGTCTCTCAGCCATGGCTACACCTTC. Translating gives CASSPPSLSHGYTF.

This CDR3 is CSARPGVSNEQFF. The CDR3 region has the DNA TGCAGTGCTAGGCCCGGCGTTTCGAATGAGCAGTTCTTC. The chain has TRBV20-1 and TRBJ2-1; no firm D call. The V end was cut by 3 bases, the J end by 7 bases, with 13 bases between. Looked up from germline, CDR1 is DFQATT and CDR2 is SNEGSKA (reference sequence). This CDR3 region has 13 residues.